This T cell receptor beta chain was sequenced in a study of cytomegalovirus exposure and HLA in healthy donors. The CDR3 extends over 12 amino acids. Germline lookup yields CDR1 LNHDA and CDR2 SQIVND (reference sequence). V gave up 4 bases and J gave up 10 bases; unmatched junction bases: 6. Everyone who donated was a healthy bone marrow donor. A multiplex PCR was run with 60 Vbeta primers and 13 Jbeta primers. Produced via immunoSEQ multiplex PCR; TCRdb's table is partial and in-frame only. This sample yields about 99,000 clones, of which about 79% are seen a single time; approximately 3.3% belongs to the top ten.

Sequenced sample: PBMCs. The receptor's source is a male donor in good health and CMV-seropositive. The rearrangement uses TRBV19 and TRBJ1-2; TRBD1 aligns across 7 bases. DNA for the CDR3: TGTGCCAGTAGTACGGACAGGCAACTCTACACCTTC. This encodes CASSTDRQLYTF.